What follows is one T cell receptor delta chain and its context. Translating this DNA gives a protein that differs at residue 3 from the TCRdb one, which belongs to a much larger clone; a read error is likely, and the protein shown is this translation. The sample originates from a study of gamma-delta chains in newborns, infants, children. Study information: Innate gammadelta T cells reportedly expand polyclonally right after birth, driven by microbial exposure, per the title.

TCRdb re-analyzed the reads via CATT. The sample consists of about 7,600 delta-chain clones, 0.5% to 0.85% of them appearing once. The TCR originated in a child who was a newborn, infant or young child, either healthy, febrile or measles-vaccinated (not recorded which). The sample taken for sequencing was blood.

The CDR3 DNA is TGTGCCCGTGACACTGGGGGATACTTCTCCTGGGACACCCGACAGATGTTTTTC. The encoded protein is CARDTGGYFSWDTRQMFF. The genes are TRDV2 and TRDJ3, with TRDD3 matching 12 bases. CDR1 is GEAIGNYY, CDR2 EKD, per germline. CDR3 length: 18 amino acids.